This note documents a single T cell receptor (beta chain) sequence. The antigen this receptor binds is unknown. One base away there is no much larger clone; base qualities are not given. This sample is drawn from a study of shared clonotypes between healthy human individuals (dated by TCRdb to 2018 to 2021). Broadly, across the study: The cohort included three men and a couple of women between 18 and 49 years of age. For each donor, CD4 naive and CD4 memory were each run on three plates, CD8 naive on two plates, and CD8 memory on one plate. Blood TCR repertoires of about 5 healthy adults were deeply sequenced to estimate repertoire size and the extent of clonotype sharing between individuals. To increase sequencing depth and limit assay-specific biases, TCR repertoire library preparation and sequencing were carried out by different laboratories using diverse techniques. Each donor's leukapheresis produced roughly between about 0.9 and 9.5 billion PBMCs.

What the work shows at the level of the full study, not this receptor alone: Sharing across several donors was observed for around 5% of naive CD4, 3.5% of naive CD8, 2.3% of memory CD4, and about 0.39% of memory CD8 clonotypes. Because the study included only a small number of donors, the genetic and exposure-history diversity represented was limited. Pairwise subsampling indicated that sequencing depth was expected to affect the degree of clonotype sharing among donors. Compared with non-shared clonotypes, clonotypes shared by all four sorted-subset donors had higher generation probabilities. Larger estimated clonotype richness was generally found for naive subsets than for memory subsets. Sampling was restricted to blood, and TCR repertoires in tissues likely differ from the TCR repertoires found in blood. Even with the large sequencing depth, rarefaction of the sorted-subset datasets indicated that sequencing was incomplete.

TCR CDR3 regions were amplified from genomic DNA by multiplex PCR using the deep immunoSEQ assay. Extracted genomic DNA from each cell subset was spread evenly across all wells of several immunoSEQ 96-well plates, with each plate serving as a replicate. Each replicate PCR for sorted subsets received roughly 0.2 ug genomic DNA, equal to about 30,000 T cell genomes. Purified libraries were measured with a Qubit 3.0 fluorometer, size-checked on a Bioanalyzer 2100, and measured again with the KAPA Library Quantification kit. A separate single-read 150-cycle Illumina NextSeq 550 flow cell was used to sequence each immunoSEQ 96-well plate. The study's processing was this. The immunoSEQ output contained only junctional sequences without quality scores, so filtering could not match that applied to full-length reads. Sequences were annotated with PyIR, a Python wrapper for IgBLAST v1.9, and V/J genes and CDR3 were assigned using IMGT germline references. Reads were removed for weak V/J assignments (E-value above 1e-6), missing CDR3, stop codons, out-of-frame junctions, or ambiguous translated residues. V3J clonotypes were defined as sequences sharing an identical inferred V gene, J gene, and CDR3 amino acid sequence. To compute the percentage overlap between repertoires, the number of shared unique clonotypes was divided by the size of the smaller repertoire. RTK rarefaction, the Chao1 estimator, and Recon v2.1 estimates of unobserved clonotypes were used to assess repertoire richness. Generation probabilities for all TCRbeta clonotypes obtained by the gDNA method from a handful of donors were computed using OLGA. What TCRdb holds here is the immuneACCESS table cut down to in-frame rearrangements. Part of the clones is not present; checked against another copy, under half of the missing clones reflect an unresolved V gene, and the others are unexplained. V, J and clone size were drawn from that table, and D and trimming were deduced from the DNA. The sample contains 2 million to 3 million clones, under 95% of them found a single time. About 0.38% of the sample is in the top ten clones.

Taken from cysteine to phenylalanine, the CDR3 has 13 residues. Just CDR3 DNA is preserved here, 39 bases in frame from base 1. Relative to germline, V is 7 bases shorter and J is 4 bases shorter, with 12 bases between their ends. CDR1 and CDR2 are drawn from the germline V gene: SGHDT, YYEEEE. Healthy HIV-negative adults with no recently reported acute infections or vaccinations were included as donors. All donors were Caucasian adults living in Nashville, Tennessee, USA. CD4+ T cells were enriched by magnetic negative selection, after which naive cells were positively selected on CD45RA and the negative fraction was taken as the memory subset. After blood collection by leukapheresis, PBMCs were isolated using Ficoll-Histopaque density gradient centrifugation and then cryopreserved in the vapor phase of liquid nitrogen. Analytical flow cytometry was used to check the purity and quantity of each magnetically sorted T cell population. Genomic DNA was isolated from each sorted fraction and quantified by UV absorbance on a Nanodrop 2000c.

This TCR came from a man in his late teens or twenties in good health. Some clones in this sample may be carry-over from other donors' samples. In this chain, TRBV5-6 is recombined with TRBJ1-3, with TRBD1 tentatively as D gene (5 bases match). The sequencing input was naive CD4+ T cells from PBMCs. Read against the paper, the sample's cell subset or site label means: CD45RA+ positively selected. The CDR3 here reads CASGGSQGNTIYF. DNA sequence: TGTGCCAGCGGGGGGTCTCAAGGAAACACCATATATTTT.